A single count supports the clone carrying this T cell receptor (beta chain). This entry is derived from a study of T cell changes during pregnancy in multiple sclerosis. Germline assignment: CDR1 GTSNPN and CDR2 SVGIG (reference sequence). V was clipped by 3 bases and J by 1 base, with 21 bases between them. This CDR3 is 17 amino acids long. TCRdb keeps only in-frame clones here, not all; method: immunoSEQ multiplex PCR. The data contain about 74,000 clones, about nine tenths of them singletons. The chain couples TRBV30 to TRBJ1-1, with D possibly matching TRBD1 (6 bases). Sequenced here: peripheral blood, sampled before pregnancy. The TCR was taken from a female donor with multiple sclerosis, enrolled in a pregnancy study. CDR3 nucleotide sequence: TGTGCCTGGAGCCCTGGATTCGGGGGGCCGAGGAACACTGAAGCTTTCTTT. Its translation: CAWSPGFGGPRNTEAFF.